This T cell receptor beta chain appears in the sequencing data of a study of shared clonotypes between healthy human individuals. Researchers ran the assay at a deep level. Assay: immunoSEQ multiplex PCR; the TCRdb copy retains only in-frame clones and omits some. Among under 600,000 clones listed, almost 80% were seen once. V lost 5 bases to trimming and J lost 3 bases; unmatched junction nucleotides: 2. The length of the CDR3 is 15 residues. Per germline, CDR1 SGHNT and CDR2 YENEEA. The V gene is TRBV11-3, the J gene TRBJ2-1, with 12 nucleotides matching TRBD2. Sequenced material: PBMCs. This receptor was identified in a woman in her 40s in good health. Some clones in this sample may be carry-over from other donors' samples. The CDR3 DNA reads as TGTGCCAGCAGCACGGGACTAGCGGGCTACAATGAGCAGTTCTTC. Translation gives CASSTGLAGYNEQFF.